Detailed here is one T cell receptor beta chain. Germline values: CDR1 MNHEY, CDR2 SVGAGI. The CDR3 sequence is 13 residues long. V shed 4 bases and J shed 4 bases, with 7 bases lying between them. These data belong to a study of OX40 agonist ivuxolimab in advanced cancers. For the study at large: Dosing consisted of intravenous ivuxolimab at 0.01 to 10 mg/kg every 2 weeks.

Libraries were prepared by immunoSEQ multiplex PCR; TCRdb keeps only in-frame clonotypes and omits some of them. The sample includes approximately 47,000 clones, about nine tenths seen only once; the top ten take 6% to 8%. This sequence joins TRBV6-5 and TRBJ1-4; D is ambiguous. This receptor was taken from an adult with an advanced solid tumor such as melanoma, head and neck, liver or kidney cancer. The material was CD4+ or CD8+ T cells sorted from blood, obtained in a trial of the OX40 agonist ivuxolimab. In nucleotides, the CDR3 is TGTGCCAGCAGTTCAGACGATAATGAAAAACTGTTTTTT. Its protein is CASSSDDNEKLFF.